Below are 22 T cell receptor beta chains sequenced from a single sample in a study of blood T cell repertoires in COVID-19. Produced via immunoSEQ multiplex PCR; TCRdb's table is partial and in-frame only. The table records about 200,000 clones, roughly 86% of them present only once. What was sequenced was peripheral blood. Every receptor here comes from a man aged 18-30 years with active or convalescent COVID-19.

This clone was seen once. DNA of the CDR3: TGTGCCAGCAGCCAAGTTCAGGGGGGAAGCACAGATACGCAGTATTTT. Residues: CASSQVQGGSTDTQYF. This chain joins TRBV4-2 and TRBJ2-3, with a possible D match to TRBD1 (7 bases). CDR1 and CDR2 from the germline V gene are LGHNA and YNFKEQ. Trimming cost V 1 base and J 0 bases, with 11 bases left between them. The CDR3 is made up of 16 amino acids.

The chain has TRBV7-6 and TRBJ2-2; weak D call: TRBD1 (5 bases). The CDR3 is made up of 15 amino acids. Germline V CDR1 and CDR2: SGHVS, FNYEAQ. The V and J ends lost 5 bases and 4 bases respectively, with 14 bases between them. The CDR3 is CASSPQAARTGELFF. The DNA of the CDR3 is TGTGCCAGCAGCCCACAGGCGGCCCGCACCGGGGAGCTGTTTTTT.

This chain links TRBV28 with TRBJ1-2; TRBD1 aligns across 7 bases. The CDR3 has 13 residues. The germline CDR1 and CDR2 sequences are MDHEN and SYDVKM. V lost 6 bases and J lost 4; bases outside the gene matches: 5. CDR3 DNA sequence: TGTGCCAGCAGCCAGGGACAGAGCTATGGCTACACCTTC. Protein sequence: CASSQGQSYGYTF.

The CDR3 region has the DNA TGCAGCGTTGGGACAGGGAATGAGCAGTTCTTC. It yields the protein CSVGTGNEQFF. V gene TRBV29-1 combines with J gene TRBJ2-1; 8 positions agree with TRBD1. Unmatched junction bases numbered 0, after V lost 4 bases and J lost 7 bases. The CDR3 extends over 11 amino acids. Germline-derived CDR1 and CDR2 are SQVTM and ANQGSEA.

CDR3 in DNA: TGTGCCAGCAGGCAGGACAGGGCCCCTCAGCCCCAGCATTTT. This codes for CASRQDRAPQPQHF. The chain links TRBV2 to TRBJ1-5, with TRBD1 identical over 8 bases. V shed 6 bases, J shed 6 bases, and the junction held 7 bases outside the gene matches. Germline V gene data show CDR1 as SNHLY and CDR2 as FYNNEI. The CDR3 totals 14 residues. The whole variable domain, remainder taken from reference TRBV2 and TRBJ1-5, is EPEVTQTPSHQVTQMGQEVILRCVPISNHLYFYWYRQILGQKVEFLVSFYNNEISEKSEIFDDQFSVERPDGSNFTLKIRSTKLEDSAMYFCASRQDRAPQPQHFGDGTRLSIL.

The chain recombines TRBV7-2 with TRBJ2-1; 9 bases fit TRBD2. Germline V gives CDR1 SGHTA, CDR2 FQGNSA. The trim removed 6 bases at V and 4 bases at J, leaving 4 bases unmatched. The CDR3 runs 14 residues. The DNA for the CDR3 is TGTGCCAGCAGGCGTGCGGGGGGGTACAATGAGCAGTTCTTC. This sequence encodes CASRRAGGYNEQFF.

The chain combines TRBV15 with TRBJ2-4; TRBD2 is a possible D gene (6 bases). The CDR3 consists of 21 residues. CDR1 is LNHNV and CDR2 is YYDKDF in the germline V gene (reference sequence). Trimming shortened V by 0 bases and J by 0 bases, and 24 bases separated the two germline ends. The CDR3 DNA reads as TGTGCCACCAGCAGAGAGTTGATCCGGGACTCCCTGCAATTAGCCAAAAACATTCAGTACTTC. It encodes CATSRELIRDSLQLAKNIQYF.

V usage is TRBV28 and J usage is TRBJ1-5, with D possibly matching TRBD1 (5 bases). Germline loops: CDR1 MDHEN, CDR2 SYDVKM. The V end lost 3 bases, the J end lost 2 bases, and 11 bases lay between the germline ends. CDR3 size: 15 residues. CDR3 in amino acids: CASSLGGSGNQPQHF. The CDR3 DNA follows: TGTGCCAGCAGTTTGGGGGGATCCGGCAATCAGCCCCAGCATTTT. The variable domain in full, completed from reference TRBV28 and TRBJ1-5, reads DVKVTQSSRYLVKRTGEKVFLECVQDMDHENMFWYRQDPGLGLRLIYFSYDVKMKEKGDIPEGYSVSREKKERFSLILESASTNQTSMYLCASSLGGSGNQPQHFGDGTRLSIL.

The chain's CDR3 is CASSYRGYGEKLFF. In nucleotides, the CDR3 is TGTGCCAGCAGTTACAGGGGGTACGGTGAAAAACTGTTTTTT. The chain uses TRBV27 and TRBJ1-4; 8 bases line up with TRBD1. V gave up 4 bases and J gave up 7 bases; unmatched junction bases: 5. The CDR3 is made up of 14 amino acids. Germline CDR1 and CDR2: MNHEY and SMNVEV (reference sequence).

The J gene is TRBJ2-1, the V gene TRBV15; 12 bases align to TRBD2. The CDR3 consists of 18 residues. CDR1 is LNHNV and CDR2 is YYDKDF in the germline V gene (reference sequence). The J segment lost 6 bases and the V segment lost 0 bases, leaving 9 bases of the junction unmatched. The CDR3 DNA reads as TGTGCCACCAGCAGAGACTATACCGGGACTAGCGGGTTCAATGAGCAGTTCTTC. The encoded protein is CATSRDYTGTSGFNEQFF.

The J gene is TRBJ1-5, the V gene TRBV6-5, with D perhaps TRBD1 (5 bases). Trimming took off 6 bases at V and 4 bases at J, with 16 bases between the two ends. This CDR3 contains 15 residues. CDR1 MNHEY and CDR2 SVGAGI come from the germline V gene. The CDR3 nucleotides are TGTGCCAGCAGCCGCCGTCAGGGTTCGAATCAGCCCCAGCATTTT. It translates to CASSRRQGSNQPQHF.

This clone is a singleton in its sample. This rearrangement joins TRBV5-4 to TRBJ2-1; 7 bases agree with TRBD2. Germline V gene data show CDR1 as SGHNT and CDR2 as YYREEE (reference sequence). V shed 2 bases and J 7 bases; nucleotides not matched to a gene: 12. The CDR3 has 16 amino acids. Written as DNA, the CDR3 is TGTGCCAGCAGCTTTCCAAAGACTAGCCCGGGGAATGAGCAGTTCTTC. Its protein product is CASSFPKTSPGNEQFF.

The chain has TRBV29-1 and TRBJ1-2; D ambiguous. The V gene's germline CDR1 is SQVTM and CDR2 ANQGSEA. Trimming left V 4 bases short and J 3 bases short, with 12 bases between. The CDR3 is made up of 13 amino acids. The CDR3 nucleotides are TGCAGCGTTGCGAACAGAAGAGACTATGGCTACACCTTC. It specifies CSVANRRDYGYTF. The variable domain in full, with the rest retrieved from reference TRBV29-1 and TRBJ1-2, is SAVISQKPSRDICQRGTSLTIQCQVDSQVTMMFWYRQQPGQSLTLIATANQGSEATYESGFVIDKFPISRPNLTFSTLTVSNMSPEDSSIYLCSVANRRDYGYTFGSGTRLTVV.

This chain joins TRBV5-1 and TRBJ2-2, with 9 bases lining up with TRBD2. The length of the CDR3 is 16 residues. Germline CDR1 reads SGHRS; CDR2 reads YFSETQ. Unmatched junction bases numbered 7, after V lost 4 bases and J lost 3 bases. The CDR3: CASSLPGLADTGELFF. The CDR3 DNA is TGCGCCAGCAGCCTACCGGGACTAGCTGACACCGGGGAGCTGTTTTTT.

The genes are TRBV19 and TRBJ1-1, with D unresolved. The germline V and J ends were trimmed by 3 bases and 4 bases, with 15 bases remaining between them. This CDR3 has 15 residues. The V gene's germline CDR1 is LNHDA and CDR2 SQIVND (reference sequence). CDR3 loop: CASSIRHGRSTEAFF. The CDR3, as DNA: TGTGCCAGTAGTATCCGACATGGGAGGTCCACTGAAGCTTTCTTT. The whole variable domain, remainder taken from reference TRBV19 and TRBJ1-1, is DGGITQSPKYLFRKEGQNVTLSCEQNLNHDAMYWYRQDPGQGLRLIYYSQIVNDFQKGDIAEGYSVSREKKESFPLTVTSAQKNPTAFYLCASSIRHGRSTEAFFGQGTRLTVV.

V gene TRBV5-1 combines with J gene TRBJ2-7, with a weak D call TRBD2 (6 bases). CDR3 size: 13 residues. V was trimmed by 1 base and J by 6 bases, leaving 11 bases between them. Germline CDR1 and CDR2: SGHRS and YFSETQ. CDR3 DNA sequence: TGCGCCAGCAGCTTGTCCTCCGGGAGCGAGCAGTACTTC. As protein: CASSLSSGSEQYF.

The chain combines TRBV3-1 (or the pseudogene TRBV3-2) with TRBJ1-6; D unclear. V gave up 4 bases and J gave up 8 bases, with 15 bases separating them. CDR1 is LGHDT, CDR2 YNNKEL, per germline (reference sequence). This CDR3 comprises 15 residues. The CDR3 region is CASSPTKAVDSPLHF. In DNA, the CDR3 is TGTGCCAGCAGCCCGACTAAAGCAGTAGATTCACCCCTCCACTTT.

In regard to this clone: Other DNA sequences of this sample code for an identical CDR3. The V gene is TRBV5-1, the J gene TRBJ1-1; TRBD1 matches 10 bases. Germline CDR1 is SGHRS and CDR2 is YFSETQ. The trim removed 4 bases at V and 5 bases at J, leaving 5 bases unmatched. The CDR3 sequence is 14 residues long. The CDR3 region has the DNA TGCGCCAGCAGCCGTGGACAGGGGGGTACTGAAGCTTTCTTT. Translated, it gives CASSRGQGGTEAFF.

The CDR3 sequence is CASSRPSGGETQYF. The CDR3 nucleotides read TGCGCCAGCAGCCGCCCTAGCGGGGGGGAGACCCAGTACTTC. This chain joins TRBV4-1 and TRBJ2-5; 11 bases match TRBD2. With V trimmed by 4 bases and J by 5 bases, 3 bases remained unmatched. Per germline, CDR1 MGHRA and CDR2 YSYEKL. CDR3 length: 14 residues.

The chain couples TRBV25-1 to TRBJ1-1; TRBD1 might be the D (6 bases). The CDR3 covers 14 residues. In germline, CDR1 is MGHDK, CDR2 SYGVNS. V lost 1 base and J 5 bases, leaving 11 bases between the germline ends. This chain's CDR3 is CASSEFSTGTEAFF. CDR3 bases: TGTGCCAGCAGTGAATTTAGTACAGGGACTGAAGCTTTCTTT.

The rearrangement links TRBV4-1 to TRBJ2-1; a weak D match, TRBD2 (5 bases). The V end was cut by 0 bases, the J end by 5 bases, with 14 bases between. CDR1 is MGHRA, CDR2 YSYEKL, per germline. The CDR3 is 16 residues long. CDR3 region: CASSQEGNSANNEQFF. The CDR3 bases are TGCGCCAGCAGCCAAGAGGGGAATAGCGCGAACAATGAGCAGTTCTTC.

The gene calls are TRBV4-1 and TRBJ2-5, with D hard to call. V dropped 1 base and J dropped 3 bases, with 6 bases sitting between them. Germline V gene lookup returns CDR1 MGHRA and CDR2 YSYEKL. The CDR3 has 13 amino acids. The CDR3 region is CASSQAAKETQYF. The CDR3 bases are TGCGCCAGCAGCCAAGCTGCGAAAGAGACCCAGTACTTC.